The rows below give T cell receptor beta chains drawn from one sample of a study of CD8+ T cells in alopecia areata. The table came from immunoSEQ multiplex PCR; TCRdb's copy has only in-frame clones and leaves some out. Here the sample spans 150,000 to 200,000 clones, under 80% being singletons. The sample in question was CD4+ T cells sorted from blood, obtained between weeks 49 and 50, from a patient treated with tofacitinib. These receptors all come from a human donor with alopecia areata. Both conserved end residues are part of each CDR3. A D gene is named only where the DNA matches it firmly. Only part of the rows carry a size: once, few, many, or a class if the clone is expanded.

v_call	d_call	j_call	clone_size	cdr3_aa	cdr3_nt
TRBV5-1	NA	TRBJ1-2	NA	CASSLDPGGYTF	TGCGCCAGCAGCTTGGACCCAGGTGGCTACACCTTC
TRBV29-1	TRBD1	TRBJ1-2	few	CSVPTGGNYGYTF	TGCAGCGTCCCGACAGGGGGAAACTATGGCTACACCTTC
TRBV11-2	TRBD1	TRBJ2-5	NA	CASSRDSLYETQYF	TGTGCCAGCAGCAGGGACAGCTTGTACGAGACCCAGTACTTC
TRBV18	NA	TRBJ1-1	few	CASSPPAMSGTEAFF	TGTGCCAGCTCACCACCCGCGATGTCGGGCACTGAAGCTTTCTTT
TRBV18	NA	TRBJ1-5	NA	CASSPGGYSNQPQHF	TGTGCCAGCTCACCAGGGGGTTATAGCAATCAGCCCCAGCATTTT
TRBV5-6	NA	TRBJ2-3	NA	CASSPRWGTSTDTQYF	TGTGCCAGCAGCCCCAGGTGGGGGACAAGCACAGATACGCAGTATTTT
TRBV12-5	NA	TRBJ2-3	NA	CASGFLISTDTQYF	TGTGCTAGTGGTTTTCTAATTAGCACAGATACGCAGTATTTT
TRBV25-1	NA	TRBJ2-1	few	CASSESLVVAYNEQFF	TGTGCCAGCAGTGAATCTTTGGTGGTAGCCTACAATGAGCAGTTCTTC
TRBV7-9	NA	TRBJ1-1	NA	CASSHEAMNTEAFF	TGTGCCAGCAGCCATGAAGCTATGAACACTGAAGCTTTCTTT
TRBV6-5	NA	TRBJ2-7	NA	CASSPPRAHAYEQYF	TGTGCCAGCAGTCCCCCCAGGGCTCATGCCTACGAGCAGTACTTC
TRBV7-2	NA	TRBJ1-2	once	CASSPGGRPNYGYTF	TGTGCCAGCAGCCCGGGGGGGCGACCCAACTATGGCTACACCTTC
TRBV18	TRBD1	TRBJ2-5	NA	CASSPPLTGQRETQYF	TGTGCCAGCTCACCACCCCTGACAGGGCAGAGGGAGACCCAGTACTTC
TRBV6-6	NA	TRBJ2-3	few	CASSYPSRTDTQYF	TGTGCCAGCAGTTACCCTTCTAGGACAGATACGCAGTATTTT
TRBV7-3	NA	TRBJ1-5	NA	CASARDPNQPQHF	TGTGCCAGTGCCCGGGACCCTAATCAGCCCCAGCATTTT
TRBV6-5	NA	TRBJ2-4	NA	CASTLKVGEINIQYF	TGTGCCAGCACTCTCAAGGTGGGGGAGATAAACATTCAGTACTTC
TRBV5-1	NA	TRBJ2-1	NA	CASSLRGASSYNEQFF	TGCGCCAGCAGCCTTCGGGGGGCCAGCTCCTACAATGAGCAGTTCTTC
TRBV7-3	NA	TRBJ2-7	once	CASGAGGGEQYF	TGTGCCAGCGGGGCAGGGGGAGGCGAGCAGTACTTC
TRBV5-1	TRBD2	TRBJ2-3	NA	CASSVAGKNTDTQYF	TGCGCCAGCAGCGTAGCGGGGAAAAACACAGATACGCAGTATTTT
TRBV30	TRBD1	TRBJ1-2	NA	CARGGQGNYGYTF	TGTGCCCGGGGCGGACAGGGGAACTATGGCTACACCTTC
TRBV25-1	NA	TRBJ1-2	few	CASSESGRGYTF	TGTGCCAGCAGTGAAAGCGGTCGTGGCTACACCTTC
TRBV29-1	NA	TRBJ2-1	few	CSVEPSGASEQFF	TGCAGCGTTGAGCCCTCGGGAGCCAGTGAGCAGTTCTTC
TRBV30	NA	TRBJ1-6	NA	CAWSEGDNSPLHF	TGTGCCTGGAGTGAAGGAGACAATTCACCCCTCCACTTT
TRBV5-1	NA	TRBJ1-1	NA	CASRQTGKFAEAFF	TGCGCCAGCCGGCAAACAGGGAAGTTTGCTGAAGCTTTCTTT
TRBV30	NA	TRBJ1-2	NA	CAWWHNGYTF	TGTGCCTGGTGGCACAATGGCTACACCTTC
TRBV29-1	NA	TRBJ2-2	NA	CSVVTGPNTGELFF	TGCAGCGTTGTTACAGGCCCTAACACCGGGGAGCTGTTTTTT
TRBV7-2	NA	TRBJ2-7	NA	CASSPQLLRDYEQYF	TGTGCCAGCAGCCCTCAACTCTTAAGGGACTACGAGCAGTACTTC
TRBV5-1	TRBD1	TRBJ1-4	few	CASSHGQGGKLFF	TGCGCCAGCAGCCACGGACAGGGAGGAAAACTGTTTTTT
TRBV6-6	NA	TRBJ1-1	NA	CASSYEVRTEAFF	TGTGCCAGCAGTTACGAGGTTCGCACTGAAGCTTTCTTT
TRBV7-2	NA	TRBJ2-2	NA	CASSSRGRDTGELFF	TGTGCCAGCAGCTCGCGGGGGCGGGACACCGGGGAGCTGTTTTTT
TRBV6-5	TRBD1	TRBJ1-1	NA	CASSGTGRTEAFF	TGTGCCAGCTCCGGGACAGGAAGGACTGAAGCTTTCTTT
TRBV2	TRBD1	TRBJ1-1	NA	CASSTGGLITFF	TGTGCCAGCAGCACAGGGGGCTTAATAACTTTCTTT
TRBV27	NA	TRBJ2-3	NA	CASSSVLTTDTQYF	TGTGCCAGCAGTTCCGTCCTTACCACAGATACGCAGTATTTT